A selection of T cell receptor beta chains follows, all from one sample in a study of OX40 agonist ivuxolimab in advanced cancers. Produced via immunoSEQ multiplex PCR; TCRdb's table is partial and in-frame only. The top ten clones hold approximately 2.6% of a sample with around 92,000 clones, around four fifths of them seen once. Sequencing used CD4+ or CD8+ T cells sorted from blood, obtained in a trial of the OX40 agonist ivuxolimab. The receptors come from an adult with an advanced solid tumor such as melanoma, head and neck, liver or kidney cancer. CDR3s include the opening cysteine and the closing phenylalanine or tryptophan. Fields, in order: clone size, J gene, D gene, CDR3 length, V gene, CDR3 protein, CDR3 DNA. D genes are given only for firm matches. A clone size is listed for some rows: how often the clone was seen (once, few, many), or a class if it is expanded.

>NA|TRBJ1-2|TRBD1|14|TRBV28
CASSLGQGAGGYTF
TGTGCCAGCAGTTTAGGGCAGGGGGCAGGGGGCTACACCTTC
>NA|TRBJ1-6|NA|19|TRBV5-1
CASSSSLMDSSSYNSPLHF
TGCGCCAGCAGCTCTTCTCTAATGGACTCCAGCTCCTATAATTCACCCCTCCACTTT
>NA|TRBJ2-5|NA|13|TRBV10-3
CAISVVAEETQYF
TGTGCCATCAGTGTCGTAGCGGAGGAGACCCAGTACTTC
>NA|TRBJ1-2|NA|15|TRBV15
CATSRDQAAYYGYTF
TGTGCCACCAGCAGAGATCAGGCAGCTTACTATGGCTACACCTTC
>NA|TRBJ2-2|TRBD1|15|TRBV18
CASSPGTANTGELFF
TGTGCCAGCTCACCAGGGACAGCGAACACCGGGGAGCTGTTTTTT
>NA|TRBJ1-3|NA|14|TRBV6-4
CASRRGSSGNTIYF
TGTGCCAGCAGGAGGGGTTCCTCTGGAAACACCATATATTTT
>many|TRBJ1-5|NA|16|TRBV30
CAWSQTGREMNQPQHF
TGTGCCTGGAGCCAAACAGGGCGTGAGATGAATCAGCCCCAGCATTTT
>NA|TRBJ2-1|TRBD1|14|TRBV19
CASSTGQEGNEQFF
TGTGCCAGTAGTACGGGACAGGAGGGCAATGAGCAGTTCTTC
>NA|TRBJ1-2|NA|10|TRBV29-1
CSVGGDGYTF
TGCAGCGTTGGGGGGGATGGCTACACCTTC
>once|TRBJ1-6|NA|16|TRBV7-2
CASSSGPGTFNSPLHF
TGTGCCAGCAGCTCCGGGCCGGGGACGTTTAATTCACCCCTCCACTTT
>once|TRBJ2-1|TRBD2|15|TRBV6-1
CASSEFLAGDSEQFF
TGTGCCAGCAGTGAATTTCTAGCGGGGGATAGTGAGCAGTTCTTC
>NA|TRBJ1-4|NA|16|TRBV4-1
CASSQWSTSPGEKLFF
TGCGCCAGCAGCCAATGGTCGACCTCACCAGGGGAAAAACTGTTTTTT
>NA|TRBJ2-3|NA|12|TRBV7-2
CASSLNLVTQYF
TGTGCCAGCAGCTTAAACCTTGTTACGCAGTATTTT
>NA|TRBJ2-3|NA|15|TRBV5-6
CASSLGGAYTDTQYF
TGTGCCAGCAGCTTGGGGGGGGCCTACACAGATACGCAGTATTTT
>NA|TRBJ2-1|NA|14|TRBV7-2
CASSLSVSHNEQFF
TGTGCCAGCAGCTTAAGCGTGTCCCACAATGAGCAGTTCTTC
>NA|TRBJ2-3|NA|15|TRBV5-4
CASSLEHIGTDTQYF
TGTGCCAGCAGCTTGGAACATATCGGGACAGATACGCAGTATTTT
>NA|TRBJ2-4|NA|16|TRBV2
CASSEEGYLAKNIQYF
TGTGCCAGCTCCGAAGAGGGATACCTAGCCAAAAACATTCAGTACTTC
>NA|TRBJ2-2|NA|14|TRBV2
CASSVGLSTGELFF
TGTGCCAGCAGTGTGGGACTTTCCACCGGGGAGCTGTTTTTT
>NA|TRBJ2-5|NA|16|TRBV9
CASSAPGRGKKETQYF
TGTGCCAGCAGCGCCCCCGGTAGAGGGAAGAAAGAGACCCAGTACTTC
>once|TRBJ2-1|NA|14|TRBV11-2
CASKNYPQLIEQFF
TGTGCCAGCAAAAACTATCCCCAGCTGATTGAGCAGTTCTTC
>NA|TRBJ2-7|TRBD2|9|TRBV11-3
CGERGEQYF
TGTGGGGAGCGGGGGGAGCAGTACTTC
>NA|TRBJ2-5|NA|14|TRBV25-1
CASSEWKDHETQYF
TGTGCCAGCAGTGAATGGAAGGACCACGAGACCCAGTACTTC